This TCR beta chain was recorded in a study of control samples from healthy donors and cancer patients. Sequencing was performed with immunoSEQ multiplex PCR; in TCRdb, only in-frame clones are kept and a portion is missing. The table records 95,000 to 100,000 clones, roughly 86% of them present only once. The germline CDR1 and CDR2 sequences are ENHRY and SYGVKD. Trimming stripped 0 bases from V and 7 bases from J, with 10 bases between. The CDR3 runs to 13 residues. The sequenced sample consisted of blood. The source is a man in his 60s in good health. The chain joins TRBV10-3 to TRBJ2-7; D not certain. The CDR3 region is CAISESRWGEQYF. CDR3 nucleotide sequence: TGTGCCATCAGTGAGTCCAGGTGGGGAGAGCAGTACTTC.